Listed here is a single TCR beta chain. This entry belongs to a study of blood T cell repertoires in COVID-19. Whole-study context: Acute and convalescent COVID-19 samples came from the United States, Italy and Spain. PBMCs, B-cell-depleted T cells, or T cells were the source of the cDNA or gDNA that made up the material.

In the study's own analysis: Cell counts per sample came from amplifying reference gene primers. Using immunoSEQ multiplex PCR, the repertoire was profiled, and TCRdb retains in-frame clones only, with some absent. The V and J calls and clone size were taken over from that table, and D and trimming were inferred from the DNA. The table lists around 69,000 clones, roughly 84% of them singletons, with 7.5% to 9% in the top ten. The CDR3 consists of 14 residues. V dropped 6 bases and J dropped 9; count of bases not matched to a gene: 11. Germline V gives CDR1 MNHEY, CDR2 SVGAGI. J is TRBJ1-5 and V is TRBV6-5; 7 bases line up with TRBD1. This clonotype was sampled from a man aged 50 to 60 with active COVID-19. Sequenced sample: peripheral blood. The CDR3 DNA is TGTGCCAGCAGCCCCGGGAGGGGGCTTAGGCCCCAGCATTTT. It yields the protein CASSPGRGLRPQHF.